This T cell receptor beta chain derives from a study of T cell clonotyping in hematopoietic cell transplantation. Whole-study results and caveats: Higher Inverse Simpson Index values in graft donor and pretransplant recipient predicted broader posttransplant TCR diversity. Pathologically expanded recipient clonotypes increased progressively from day 30 to day 180 as diversity fell. Few recipient clonotypes overlapped donors; over 95% were de novo at given depth. Without cell sorting, CD4 versus CD8 contributions remain unresolved.

V shed 4 bases and J shed 4 bases, with 8 bases lying between them. From germline, CDR1 is MNHEY and CDR2 SMNVEV (reference sequence). This CDR3 contains 12 residues. This clone is medium-sized in the sample. Its target is unknown. Measured with immunoSEQ multiplex PCR; TCRdb has only the in-frame clones, and not every one. Among 37,000 or so clones, approximately 88% were seen once, and the ten largest hold around 1.8%. The genes are TRBV27 and TRBJ2-7; D is ambiguous. This receptor was identified in a woman in her thirties or forties in good health. Some clones in this sample may be carry-over from other donors' samples. The material sequenced was peripheral blood mononuclear cells. The CDR3: CASSSVGYEQYF. CDR3 sequence (DNA): TGTGCCAGCAGTTCGGTAGGGTACGAGCAGTACTTC.